This TCR beta chain was recorded in a study of metastatic and nonmetastatic thyroid tumors. Study-level information: The study looked at repertoires side by side in blood and in tumor or nodule tissue from malignant and benign thyroid patients. Broader study findings: Reported TCR beta diversity, measured in blood and tumor, was significantly higher for malignant thyroid tumors than for benign nodules.

This CDR3 is built from 15 residues. V dropped 1 base and J dropped 5 bases, with 14 bases sitting between them. The germline V gene has CDR1 SGHTA and CDR2 FQGTGA. Original data processing: The authors used CDR3 differences across clinicopathological groups to build a distant-metastasis classifier for papillary thyroid cancer. Through MiXCR, TCRdb re-clonotyped the PCR reads. The V and J calls were not made by the authors but by TCRdb's processing. The repertoire holds about 15,000 clones, with roughly 19% as singletons. Thyroid surgery had not been preceded by any treatment in any patient. This clone was detected many times. Its target is not known.

The chain is built from TRBV7-3 and TRBJ2-5; D might be TRBD2 (5 bases). The origin of this receptor is a female donor with papillary thyroid cancer or a benign thyroid nodule (not recorded which). Some clones in this sample may be carry-over from other donors' samples. The sample was blood. CDR3 bases: TGTGCCAGCAGCTTAATAGGAGGTTCCTCTGAGACCCAGTACTTC. Translation gives CASSLIGGSSETQYF.